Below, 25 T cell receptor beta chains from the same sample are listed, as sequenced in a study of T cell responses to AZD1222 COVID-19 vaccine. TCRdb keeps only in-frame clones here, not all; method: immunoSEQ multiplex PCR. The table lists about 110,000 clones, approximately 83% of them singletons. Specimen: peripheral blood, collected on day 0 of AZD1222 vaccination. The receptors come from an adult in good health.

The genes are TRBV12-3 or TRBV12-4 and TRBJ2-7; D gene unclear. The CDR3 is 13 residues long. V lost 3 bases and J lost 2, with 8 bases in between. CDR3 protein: CASSFNSPYEQYF. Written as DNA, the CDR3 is TGTGCCAGCAGTTTTAACAGTCCCTACGAGCAGTACTTC.

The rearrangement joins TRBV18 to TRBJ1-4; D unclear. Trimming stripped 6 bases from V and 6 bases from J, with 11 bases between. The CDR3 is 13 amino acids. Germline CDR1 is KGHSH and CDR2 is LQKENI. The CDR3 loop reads CASSPKRDEKLFF. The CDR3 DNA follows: TGTGCCAGCTCCCCCAAGAGGGATGAAAAACTGTTTTTT.

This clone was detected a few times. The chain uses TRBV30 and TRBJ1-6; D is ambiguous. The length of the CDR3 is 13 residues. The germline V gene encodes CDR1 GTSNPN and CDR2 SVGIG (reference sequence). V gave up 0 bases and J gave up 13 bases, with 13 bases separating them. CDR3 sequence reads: CAWSVPGPVPLHF. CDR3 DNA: TGTGCCTGGAGTGTCCCGGGCCCAGTGCCCCTCCACTTT.

In DNA, the CDR3 is TGTGCCTGGGCCCACGGACAGATCTATGGCTACACCTTC. Residues: CAWAHGQIYGYTF. The chain has TRBV30 and TRBJ1-2; the D gene is possibly TRBD1 (6 bases). Trimming stripped 5 bases from V and 4 bases from J, with 14 bases between. The germline V gene encodes CDR1 GTSNPN and CDR2 SVGIG (reference sequence). This CDR3 has 13 residues.

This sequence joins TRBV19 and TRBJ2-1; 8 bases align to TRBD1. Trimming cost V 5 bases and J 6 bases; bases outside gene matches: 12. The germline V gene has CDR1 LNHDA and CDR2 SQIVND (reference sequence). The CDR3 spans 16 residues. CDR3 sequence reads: CASSVFGQGPANEQFF. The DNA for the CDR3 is TGTGCCAGTAGTGTCTTCGGACAGGGCCCGGCCAATGAGCAGTTCTTC.

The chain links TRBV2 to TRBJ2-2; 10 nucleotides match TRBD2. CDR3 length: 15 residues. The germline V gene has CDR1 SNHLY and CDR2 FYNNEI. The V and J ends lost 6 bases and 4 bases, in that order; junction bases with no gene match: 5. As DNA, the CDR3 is TGTGCCAGCAGCGCGCTAGCGGGAGCCACCGGGGAGCTGTTTTTT. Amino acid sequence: CASSALAGATGELFF. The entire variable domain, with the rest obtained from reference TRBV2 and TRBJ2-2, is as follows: EPEVTQTPSHQVTQMGQEVILRCVPISNHLYFYWYRQILGQKVEFLVSFYNNEISEKSEIFDDQFSVERPDGSNFTLKIRSTKLEDSAMYFCASSALAGATGELFFGEGSRLTVL.

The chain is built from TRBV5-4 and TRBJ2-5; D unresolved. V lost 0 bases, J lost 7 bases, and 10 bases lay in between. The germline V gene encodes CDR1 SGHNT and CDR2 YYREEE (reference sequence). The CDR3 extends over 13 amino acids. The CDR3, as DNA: TGTGCCAGCAGCTTGGTTGCAGAACCGACCCAGTACTTC. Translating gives CASSLVAEPTQYF.

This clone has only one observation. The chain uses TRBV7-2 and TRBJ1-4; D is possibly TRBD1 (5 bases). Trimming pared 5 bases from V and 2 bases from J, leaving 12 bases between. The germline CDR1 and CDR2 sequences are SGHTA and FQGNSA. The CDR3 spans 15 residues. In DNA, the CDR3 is TGTGCCAGCAGCCAGAGGGGTCCCACTAATGAAAAACTGTTTTTT. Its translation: CASSQRGPTNEKLFF.

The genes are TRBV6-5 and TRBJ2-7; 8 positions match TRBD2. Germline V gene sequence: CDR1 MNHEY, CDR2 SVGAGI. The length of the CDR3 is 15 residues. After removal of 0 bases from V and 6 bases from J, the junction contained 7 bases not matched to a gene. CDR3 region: CASSYSSAGRGEQYF. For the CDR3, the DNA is TGTGCCAGCAGTTACTCCTCTGCCGGGAGGGGCGAGCAGTACTTC.

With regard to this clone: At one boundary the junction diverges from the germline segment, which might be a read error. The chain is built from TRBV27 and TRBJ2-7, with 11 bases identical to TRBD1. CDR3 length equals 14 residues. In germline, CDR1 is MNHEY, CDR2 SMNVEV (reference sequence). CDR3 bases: TGTGCCAGCAGTTTTATCGGACAGGGGGCTCTGATGAGCTTC. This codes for CASSFIGQGALMSF.

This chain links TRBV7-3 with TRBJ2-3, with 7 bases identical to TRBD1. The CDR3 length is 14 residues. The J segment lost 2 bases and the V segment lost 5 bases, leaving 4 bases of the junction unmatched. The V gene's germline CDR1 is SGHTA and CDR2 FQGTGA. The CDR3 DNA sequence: TGTGCCAGCAGCCCGGGACAGACCACAGATACGCAGTATTTT. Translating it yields CASSPGQTTDTQYF.

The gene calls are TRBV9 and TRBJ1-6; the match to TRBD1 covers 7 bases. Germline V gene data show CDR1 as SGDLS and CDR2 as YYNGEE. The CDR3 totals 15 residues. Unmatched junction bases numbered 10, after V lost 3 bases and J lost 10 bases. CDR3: CASSGTQGVGSPLHF. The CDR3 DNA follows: TGTGCCAGCAGCGGAACTCAGGGGGTAGGATCACCCCTCCACTTT.

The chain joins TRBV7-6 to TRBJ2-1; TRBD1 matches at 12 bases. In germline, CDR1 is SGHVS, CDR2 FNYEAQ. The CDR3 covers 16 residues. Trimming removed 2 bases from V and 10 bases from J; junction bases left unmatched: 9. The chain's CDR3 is CASSLRGTGGFVEQFF. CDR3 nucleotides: TGTGCCAGCAGCTTAAGGGGGACAGGGGGCTTCGTCGAGCAGTTCTTC.

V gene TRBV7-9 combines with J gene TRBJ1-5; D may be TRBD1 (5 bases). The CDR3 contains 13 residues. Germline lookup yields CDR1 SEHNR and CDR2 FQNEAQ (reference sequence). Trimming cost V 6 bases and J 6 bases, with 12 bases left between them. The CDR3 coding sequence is TGTGCCAGCAGTATTGAGGGGTTTCAGCCCCAGCATTTT. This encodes CASSIEGFQPQHF.

This CDR3 reads CASSPPFGRAYGYTF. The CDR3 region has the DNA TGTGCCAGCTCACCACCCTTTGGCAGGGCCTATGGCTACACCTTC. This chain joins TRBV18 and TRBJ1-2; D perhaps matches TRBD1 (5 bases). Trimming took 0 bases from V and 4 from J, leaving 12 bases between them. The CDR3 consists of 15 residues. Looked up from germline, CDR1 is KGHSH and CDR2 is LQKENI.

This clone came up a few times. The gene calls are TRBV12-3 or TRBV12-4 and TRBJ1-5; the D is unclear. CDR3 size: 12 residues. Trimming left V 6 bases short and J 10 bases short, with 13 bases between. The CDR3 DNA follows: TGTGCCAGCAGCCAGAACAACGGACCCCAGCATTTT. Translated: CASSQNNGPQHF.

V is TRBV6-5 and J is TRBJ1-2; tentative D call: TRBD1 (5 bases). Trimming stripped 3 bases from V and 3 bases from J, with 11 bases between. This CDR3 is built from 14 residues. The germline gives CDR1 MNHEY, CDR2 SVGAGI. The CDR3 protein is CASSYSEGDYGYTF. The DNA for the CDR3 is TGTGCCAGCAGTTATTCCGAAGGGGACTATGGCTACACCTTC.

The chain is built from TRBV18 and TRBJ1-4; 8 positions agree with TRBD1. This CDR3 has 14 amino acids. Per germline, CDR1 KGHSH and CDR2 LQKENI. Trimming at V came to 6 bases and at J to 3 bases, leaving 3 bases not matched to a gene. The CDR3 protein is CASSEGQANEKLFF. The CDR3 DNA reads TGTGCCAGCTCTGAGGGACAGGCTAATGAAAAACTGTTTTTT.

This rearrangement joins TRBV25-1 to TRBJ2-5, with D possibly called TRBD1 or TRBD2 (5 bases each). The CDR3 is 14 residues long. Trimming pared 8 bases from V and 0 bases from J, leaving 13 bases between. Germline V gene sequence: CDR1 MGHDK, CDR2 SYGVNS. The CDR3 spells CASSWGSDQETQYF. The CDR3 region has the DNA TGTGCCAGCTCTTGGGGGAGCGACCAAGAGACCCAGTACTTC.

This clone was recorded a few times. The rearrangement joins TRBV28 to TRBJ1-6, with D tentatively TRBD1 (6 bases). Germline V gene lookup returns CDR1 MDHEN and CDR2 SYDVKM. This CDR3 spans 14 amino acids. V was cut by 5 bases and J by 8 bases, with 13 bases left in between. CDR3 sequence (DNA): TGTGCCAGCAGTGGGGGCAGGTGGGATTCACCCCTCCACTTT. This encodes CASSGGRWDSPLHF.

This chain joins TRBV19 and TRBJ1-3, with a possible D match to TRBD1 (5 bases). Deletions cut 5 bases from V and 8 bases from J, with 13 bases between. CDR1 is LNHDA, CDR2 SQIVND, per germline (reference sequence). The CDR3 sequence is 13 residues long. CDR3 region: CASSLRTGDTIYF. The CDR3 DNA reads TGTGCCAGTAGTCTCCGGACGGGGGACACCATATATTTT.

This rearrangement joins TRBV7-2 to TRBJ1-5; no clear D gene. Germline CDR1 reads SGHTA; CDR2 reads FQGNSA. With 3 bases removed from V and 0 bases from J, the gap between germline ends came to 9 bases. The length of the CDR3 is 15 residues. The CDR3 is CASSFTDYSNQPQHF. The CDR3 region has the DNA TGTGCCAGCAGCTTTACAGATTATAGCAATCAGCCCCAGCATTTT.

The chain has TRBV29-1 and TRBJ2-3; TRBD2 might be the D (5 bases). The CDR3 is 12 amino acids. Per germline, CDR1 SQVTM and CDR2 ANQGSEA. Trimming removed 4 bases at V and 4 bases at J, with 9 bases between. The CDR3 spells CSVVRGSDTQYF. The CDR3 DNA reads TGCAGCGTTGTCCGGGGATCAGATACGCAGTATTTT.

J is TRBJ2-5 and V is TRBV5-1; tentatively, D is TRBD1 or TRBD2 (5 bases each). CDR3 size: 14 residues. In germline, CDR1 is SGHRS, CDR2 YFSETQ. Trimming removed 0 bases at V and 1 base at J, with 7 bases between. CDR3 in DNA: TGCGCCAGCAGCTTGGCCGGGGCCCAAGAGACCCAGTACTTC. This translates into CASSLAGAQETQYF.

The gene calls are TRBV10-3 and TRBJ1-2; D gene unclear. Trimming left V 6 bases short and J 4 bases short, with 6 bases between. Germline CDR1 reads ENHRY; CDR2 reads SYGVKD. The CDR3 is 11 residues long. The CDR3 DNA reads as TGTGCCATCAGCGGCAGCTATGGCTACACCTTC. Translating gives CAISGSYGYTF.